This TCR beta chain came from a study of T cell repertoires in cytomegalovirus infection (dated by TCRdb to about 2019). Turning to the overall study: The peptide stimulations were aimed at well-studied HLA-B-restricted epitopes as well as recently identified HLA-C-restricted CMV epitopes, whose presentation resists viral immunomodulation. Donor HLA type was relevant to the analysis, as public TCR beta signatures indicated carriage of CMV infection together with the matching HLA type. General findings and caveats noted by the study authors: The ex vivo response was dominated by HLA-C-restricted CMV-specific TCR beta clonotypes, which also provided the single most frequent clonotype in two of eight donors. Cumulative frequency of public TCR beta family members discriminated carriers of CMV infection plus the relevant HLA type in this cohort and an independent roughly 350-donor cohort.

According to the germline V gene, CDR1 reads SGHVS and CDR2 reads FQNEAQ. At the junction V is shortened by 4 bases and J by 8 bases, with 18 bases in between. Including cysteine and phenylalanine, the CDR3 has 15 amino acids. The CDR3 DNA has 45 bases and is translated from base 1. Instrument on record: Illumina HiSeq 1500. TCRdb redid the processing of the public reads, applying fastp at Q25 and MiXCR, and retained in-frame beta chains. When rows share a CDR3 protein, they turn into one entry using the most common DNA and genes. Here the sample has some 500,000 distinct CDR3 sequences; approximately 40% occur a single time. Of the sample, 40% to 60% is held by the ten largest clones. This clonotype was recorded many times. Its antigen specificity is not known. The record has no base qualities; no much larger clone is one base away. Per the publication, the treatment or condition label means: in vitro stimulation with specific CMV peptide epitopes to enrich CMV-specific T cells.

The clonotype originates from a human donor in good health (CMV status not recorded). Some clones in this sample may be carry-over from other donors' samples. This specimen consisted of cultured PBMCs, obtained from culture after CMV antigen stimulation. The chain employs TRBV7-8 and TRBJ2-1; the D element might be TRBD1 or TRBD2, as each aligns at 5 bases. The CDR3 protein is CASSSRLGGGYEQFF. The sequence in DNA is TGTGCCAGCAGCTCCAGACTTGGGGGTGGGTATGAGCAGTTCTTC.